This entry lists 10 T cell receptor beta chains sequenced from one sample in a study of cytomegalovirus exposure and HLA in healthy donors. The PCR ran on 60 Vbeta and 13 Jbeta primers. Profiling relied on immunoSEQ multiplex PCR, and the TCRdb table lists in-frame clones only, not all of them. The table lists over 110,000 clones, around four fifths of them singletons. The specimen sequenced was PBMCs. The receptors come from a female donor in good health and CMV-seronegative.

CDR3 coding DNA: TGCGCCAGCAGACTTAGCCGGGACAGCGGCGGGGAGCTGTTTTTT. Amino acids: CASRLSRDSGGELFF. The chain has TRBV10-2 and TRBJ2-2; 7 nucleotides align to TRBD1. CDR1 is WSHSY, CDR2 SAAADI, per germline. J gave up 7 bases and V 6 bases, and 11 bases lay outside the gene matches. CDR3 size: 15 residues.

This clone occurred once. This chain links TRBV21-1 with TRBJ1-1. TRBV21-1 is a recognized pseudogene. This CDR3 has 11 residues. For the CDR3, the DNA is TGTGCCAGCAGCAAAGTGTATAGTGCTTTCTTT. Protein product: CASSKVYSAFF.

The gene calls are TRBV6-4 and TRBJ2-7; TRBD1 agrees at 10 bases. V dropped 9 bases and J dropped 1; count of bases not matched to a gene: 18. The CDR3 extends over 18 amino acids. CDR1 is MRHNA and CDR2 is SNTAGT in the germline V gene. The CDR3 spells CARINYFHGTGDSYEQYF. The CDR3 nucleotides are TGTGCCAGAATTAACTACTTCCACGGGACAGGGGATTCCTACGAGCAGTACTTC.

The genes are TRBV29-1 and TRBJ1-1, with TRBD1 matching 10 bases. Trimming at V came to 5 bases and at J to 4 bases, leaving 4 bases not matched to a gene. The CDR3 has 13 amino acids. Germline V gene data show CDR1 as SQVTM and CDR2 as ANQGSEA. This CDR3 is CSVRTGGSTEAFF. DNA of the CDR3: TGCAGCGTTCGGACAGGGGGATCCACTGAAGCTTTCTTT.

The chain links TRBV7-6 to TRBJ1-3; D uncertain. Near its end, the DNA agrees better with TRBJ2-2, so the J call may be wrong. Germline CDR1 and CDR2: SGHVS and FNYEAQ. The CDR3 covers 14 residues. CDR3 amino acids: CASSLAVGTGELFF. The CDR3 DNA is TGTGCCAGCAGCTTAGCGGTGGGAACCGGGGAGCTGTTTTTT.

This CDR3 is CASSQSFGQNYGYTF. The CDR3, as DNA: TGCGCCAGCAGCCAGAGCTTCGGACAGAACTATGGCTACACCTTC. The chain uses TRBV4-1 and TRBJ1-2, with a weak D call TRBD1 (6 bases). Per the germline V gene, CDR1 is MGHRA and CDR2 is YSYEKL. The V gene lost 3 bases and the J gene lost 2 bases, with 13 bases spanning the gap. The CDR3 spans 15 residues.

The rearrangement uses TRBV6-9 and TRBJ2-7; D is undetermined. Per the germline V gene, CDR1 is MNHGY and CDR2 is SVAAGI. CDR3 length: 11 residues. With 2 bases removed from V and 5 bases from J, the gap between germline ends came to 4 bases. As DNA, the CDR3 is TGTGCCAGCAGTTATAGCCACGAGCAGTACTTC. This translates into CASSYSHEQYF.

The gene calls are TRBV9 and TRBJ2-1, with 10 positions matching TRBD2. Unmatched junction bases numbered 12, after V lost 7 bases and J lost 5 bases. Germline lookup yields CDR1 SGDLS and CDR2 YYNGEE. This CDR3 is built from 16 residues. The CDR3 DNA reads as TGTGCCAGCGCCCGCCTGAGCGGGGGGGTCAACAATGAGCAGTTCTTC. Amino acid sequence: CASARLSGGVNNEQFF.

V usage is TRBV28 and J usage is TRBJ1-2; D gene ambiguous. The CDR3 consists of 15 residues. The germline gives CDR1 MDHEN, CDR2 SYDVKM. With 6 bases removed from V and 0 bases from J, the gap between germline ends came to 14 bases. The CDR3 region is CASSLLSGANYGYTF. The CDR3 coding sequence is TGTGCCAGCAGCCTTCTCTCGGGTGCTAACTATGGCTACACCTTC.

The table lists this clone with a count of one. This chain's CDR3 is CATSRGTGARTGELFF. The CDR3 DNA reads as TGTGCCACCAGCAGAGGGACAGGGGCGCGCACCGGGGAGCTGTTTTTT. The chain couples TRBV15 to TRBJ2-2, with 9 bases aligning to TRBD1. CDR3 length equals 16 residues. Germline loops: CDR1 LNHNV, CDR2 YYDKDF (reference sequence). V shed 1 base and J 4 bases; nucleotides not matched to a gene: 4. Complete variable domain (other parts from reference TRBV15 and TRBJ2-2): DAMVIQNPRYQVTQFGKPVTLSCSQTLNHNVMYWYQQKSSQAPKLLFHYYDKDFNNEADTPDNFQSRRPNTSFCFLDIRSPGLGDTAMYLCATSRGTGARTGELFFGEGSRLTVL.